These 32 T cell receptor beta chains were sequenced from one sample in a study of identical twins. TCRdb processed the 5' RACE reads anew with MiXCR; each CDR3 protein has one entry. The sample has 570,000 or so distinct CDR3 sequences, around 9.6% seen once. This sample was also put to use in a study of yellow fever vaccine responses in identical twins.

The sequenced sample was PBMCs. These receptors were taken from a young woman in good health.

In its sample, this clonotype was seen many times. The V gene is TRBV6-2 or TRBV6-3, the J gene TRBJ2-2, with D possibly matching TRBD2 (6 bases). V lost 6 bases to trimming and J lost 7 bases, with 9 bases between them. Germline CDR1 is MNHEY and CDR2 is SVGEGT. The CDR3 is made up of 12 amino acids. The CDR3 bases are TGTGCCAGCAGGGAGGGTTTCGGGGAGCTGTTTTTT. Residues: CASREGFGELFF.

In its sample, this clonotype was seen many times. V gene TRBV12-3 or TRBV12-4 combines with J gene TRBJ2-3, with TRBD2 matching over 13 bases. J was trimmed by 5 bases and V by 8 bases; bases with no gene match: 4. The CDR3 consists of 14 residues. DNA of the CDR3: TGTGCCAGCGGTAGGACTAGCGGGGGAGATACGCAGTATTTT. The encoded protein is CASGRTSGGDTQYF.

This clonotype has ten or more counts. The chain has TRBV5-6 and TRBJ1-1, with D hard to call. This CDR3 spans 13 amino acids. CDR1 and CDR2 from the germline V gene are SGHDT and YYEEEE. Between the trimmed V and J ends, which lost 0 bases and 6 bases, there was a span of 9 bases. This chain's CDR3 is CASSLEGFSEAFF. CDR3 DNA: TGTGCCAGCAGCTTGGAAGGATTTTCTGAAGCTTTCTTT.

This chain links TRBV20-1 with TRBJ2-1; 8 positions agree with TRBD2. V trimming: 4 bases; J trimming: 0 bases; junction bases outside the gene matches: 2. Germline values: CDR1 DFQATT, CDR2 SNEGSKA (reference sequence). This CDR3 spans 14 amino acids. This chain's CDR3 is CSAIGTSSYNEQFF. CDR3 nucleotides: TGCAGTGCTATCGGGACTAGCTCCTACAATGAGCAGTTCTTC.

The chain joins TRBV20-1 to TRBJ2-5, with 8 bases aligning to TRBD1. The CDR3 spans 14 residues. Per germline, CDR1 DFQATT and CDR2 SNEGSKA (reference sequence). Trimming removed 5 bases from V and 1 base from J; junction bases left unmatched: 6. The CDR3 reads CSARMDRVQETQYF. As DNA, the CDR3 is TGCAGTGCTCGCATGGACAGGGTCCAAGAGACCCAGTACTTC.

This clonotype was found many times. The chain has TRBV4-1 and TRBJ2-7, with 9 bases matching TRBD1. The V and J ends lost 1 base and 3 bases, in that order; junction bases with no gene match: 4. Germline V gene lookup returns CDR1 MGHRA and CDR2 YSYEKL. The CDR3 contains 15 residues. The CDR3 loop is CASSQGGQGDYEQYF. The CDR3 DNA sequence: TGCGCCAGCAGCCAAGGGGGACAGGGCGACTACGAGCAGTACTTC.

The chain is built from TRBV10-2 and TRBJ2-1, with 8 bases that match TRBD1. Germline V CDR1 and CDR2: WSHSY, SAAADI. The CDR3 sequence is 14 residues long. Trimming removed 8 bases from V and 5 bases from J; junction bases left unmatched: 8. CDR3 residues: CASQTGAPDNEQFF. CDR3 sequence (DNA): TGCGCCAGCCAGACAGGGGCTCCGGACAATGAGCAGTTCTTC.

This chain links TRBV7-8 with TRBJ2-1; D not resolved. V dropped 2 bases and J dropped 8 bases, with 10 bases sitting between them. The CDR3 has 13 residues. Germline V CDR1 and CDR2: SGHVS, FQNEAQ. CDR3: CASSLNFLDEQFF. Written as DNA, the CDR3 is TGTGCCAGCAGCTTAAATTTTCTCGATGAGCAGTTCTTC. Based on the CDR3 plus reference TRBV7-8 and TRBJ2-1, the full variable domain is GAGVSQSPRYKVAKRGQDVALRCDPISGHVSLFWYQQALGQGPEFLTYFQNEAQLDKSGLPSDRFFAERPEGSVSTLKIQRTQQEDSAVYLCASSLNFLDEQFFGPGTRLTVL.

This clonotype was counted between two and nine times. V is TRBV28 and J is TRBJ2-3, with TRBD2 identical over 10 bases. V trimming: 1 base; J trimming: 2 bases; junction bases outside the gene matches: 3. CDR3 length equals 16 residues. CDR1 and CDR2 (germline): MDHEN, SYDVKM. The CDR3 sequence is CASSLSTSGYTDTQYF. In nucleotides, the CDR3 is TGTGCCAGCAGTTTATCGACTAGCGGGTACACAGATACGCAGTATTTT.

This chain joins TRBV5-1 and TRBJ2-1; 9 nucleotides agree with TRBD1. The V gene end was trimmed by 3 bases and the J gene end by 7 bases; junction bases not matched to a gene: 5. Germline CDR1 is SGHRS and CDR2 is YFSETQ. The CDR3 covers 14 residues. CDR3 region: CASSSGQGPNEQFF. In nucleotides, the CDR3 is TGCGCCAGCAGCTCTGGACAGGGGCCTAATGAGCAGTTCTTC.

This clonotype was observed at least ten times. CDR3: CASSLEQGSYNEQFF. CDR3 bases: TGCGCCAGCAGCTTGGAGCAGGGGTCATACAATGAGCAGTTCTTC. This chain links TRBV5-1 with TRBJ2-1, with D possibly TRBD1 on 6 matching bases. With 0 bases removed from V and 4 bases from J, the gap between germline ends came to 11 bases. This CDR3 spans 15 amino acids. Germline CDR1 and CDR2: SGHRS and YFSETQ.

This clonotype was seen at least ten times. The gene calls are TRBV12-3 or TRBV12-4 and TRBJ2-5; possible D gene TRBD1, 5 bases. The ends were cut back, 4 bases at V and 5 bases at J, with 17 bases in the middle. CDR3 length: 15 residues. CDR3 sequence reads: CASSSPQGVGETQYF. The CDR3 DNA reads as TGTGCCAGCAGTTCACCCCAAGGGGTTGGGGAGACCCAGTACTTC.

In its sample, this clonotype was seen once. The CDR3 DNA reads as TGTGCCAGCAGTCTAATGACTAGCTCGGAGACCCAGTACTTC. Its translation: CASSLMTSSETQYF. V usage is TRBV7-2 and J usage is TRBJ2-5, with TRBD2 matching over 7 bases. Germline V gives CDR1 SGHTA, CDR2 FQGNSA. The CDR3 has 14 residues. V was clipped by 6 bases and J by 5 bases; unmatched bases: 9.

The rearrangement links TRBV5-1 to TRBJ2-7, with 8 bases fitting TRBD1. CDR1 and CDR2 from the germline V gene are SGHRS and YFSETQ. V was pared by 2 bases and J by 5 bases, with 12 bases of the junction left unmatched. The CDR3 loop spans 16 amino acids. The CDR3 sequence: CASSFEQGVIGNEQYF. DNA for the CDR3: TGCGCCAGCAGCTTTGAACAGGGGGTGATTGGGAACGAGCAGTACTTC.

In its sample, this clonotype was seen many times. At one boundary the junction diverges from the germline segment, which might be a read error. This rearrangement joins TRBV7-2 to TRBJ2-7; D remains unclear. The germline CDR1 and CDR2 sequences are SGHTA and FQGNSA. The CDR3 consists of 14 residues. The CDR3 DNA reads as TGCGCCAGCAGCTTGGGGTTGAGCTCCTACGAGCAGTACTTC. Translated: CASSLGLSSYEQYF.

This clonotype was seen ten or more times. V gene TRBV25-1 combines with J gene TRBJ2-1; 7 nucleotides agree with TRBD2. CDR3 length: 13 amino acids. The V and J ends lost 5 bases and 7 bases, in that order; junction bases with no gene match: 5. Germline CDR1 reads MGHDK; CDR2 reads SYGVNS. The CDR3 sequence is CASSFGTNNEQFF. In DNA, the CDR3 is TGTGCCAGCAGTTTCGGGACTAATAATGAGCAGTTCTTC. The full variable domain, in which reference TRBV25-1 and TRBJ2-1 provide the parts outside the CDR3, is EADIYQTPRYLVIGTGKKITLECSQTMGHDKMYWYQQDPGMELHLIHYSYGVNSTEKGDLSSESTVSRIRTEHFPLTLESARPSHTSQYLCASSFGTNNEQFFGPGTRLTVL.

The rearrangement joins TRBV20-1 to TRBJ2-7, with D possibly TRBD1 on 5 matching bases. The CDR3 loop spans 13 amino acids. Germline assignment: CDR1 DFQATT and CDR2 SNEGSKA (reference sequence). Trimming pared 5 bases from V and 1 base from J, leaving 12 bases between. The CDR3 DNA sequence: TGCAGTGCTGGGGCCATAGGGTCCTACGAGCAGTACTTC. It specifies CSAGAIGSYEQYF.

V usage is TRBV5-1 and J usage is TRBJ2-3; perhaps TRBD2 as D (5 bases). This CDR3 has 17 residues. Trimming cost V 0 bases and J 3 bases, with 17 bases left between them. The germline V gene encodes CDR1 SGHRS and CDR2 YFSETQ. CDR3: CASSLAEGTERTDTQYF. The CDR3 DNA reads as TGCGCCAGCAGCTTGGCAGAGGGAACAGAGAGAACAGATACGCAGTATTTT.

This clonotype has only a few counts. The chain links TRBV25-1 to TRBJ2-1; D remains ambiguous. Trimming pared 0 bases from V and 4 bases from J, leaving 10 bases between. The CDR3 runs to 15 residues. Germline CDR1 reads MGHDK; CDR2 reads SYGVNS. CDR3 residues: CASSEYKGTYNEQFF. CDR3 nucleotide sequence: TGTGCCAGCAGTGAATATAAGGGAACTTACAATGAGCAGTTCTTC. Supplemented by reference TRBV25-1 and TRBJ2-1, the full variable domain reads EADIYQTPRYLVIGTGKKITLECSQTMGHDKMYWYQQDPGMELHLIHYSYGVNSTEKGDLSSESTVSRIRTEHFPLTLESARPSHTSQYLCASSEYKGTYNEQFFGPGTRLTVL.

Comments on this clonotype: This may be a read error, as it is one base from a much larger clone. The CDR3, as DNA: TGCGCCAGCAGCGGAGATTGGGGAGATACGCAGTATTTT. It yields the protein CASSGDWGDTQYF. V and J are TRBV4-3 and TRBJ2-3; D is ambiguous. The CDR3 is 13 residues long. The V gene's germline CDR1 is LGHNA and CDR2 YSLEER. With 5 bases removed from V and 5 bases from J, the gap between germline ends came to 11 bases.

This clonotype showed up just a few times. For the CDR3, the DNA is TGTGCCAGCATCCACCGGGGGGAGGCTAACTATGGCTACACCTTC. This encodes CASIHRGEANYGYTF. The chain joins TRBV2 to TRBJ1-2; D might be TRBD1 (5 bases). This CDR3 is built from 15 residues. V dropped 7 bases and J dropped 0 bases, with 15 bases sitting between them. Germline assignment: CDR1 SNHLY and CDR2 FYNNEI. The variable domain in full, completed from reference TRBV2 and TRBJ1-2, reads EPEVTQTPSHQVTQMGQEVILRCVPISNHLYFYWYRQILGQKVEFLVSFYNNEISEKSEIFDDQFSVERPDGSNFTLKIRSTKLEDSAMYFCASIHRGEANYGYTFGSGTRLTVV.

This clonotype has a count of ten or more. The V and J genes are TRBV29-1 and TRBJ2-2, with D possibly being TRBD1 or TRBD2 (5 bases each). V dropped 6 bases and J dropped 5 bases, with 16 bases sitting between them. Germline V lookup: CDR1 SQVTM, CDR2 ANQGSEA. The CDR3 is 14 residues long. The CDR3 loop is CSVKGRPETGELFF. CDR3 in DNA: TGCAGCGTCAAGGGACGGCCTGAAACCGGGGAGCTGTTTTTT.

This clonotype was recorded at least ten times. The chain is built from TRBV4-1 and TRBJ2-6, with TRBD2 matching 7 bases. The V gene end was trimmed by 0 bases and the J gene end by 2 bases; junction bases not matched to a gene: 16. In germline, CDR1 is MGHRA, CDR2 YSYEKL. This CDR3 has 21 amino acids. As DNA, the CDR3 is TGCGCCAGCAGCCAAGATAGCCCTCTAGCGGAAGGGGCGGCTGGGGCCAACGTCCTGACTTTC. Translated, it gives CASSQDSPLAEGAAGANVLTF.

This clonotype appeared many times. The chain carries TRBV4-3 and TRBJ2-7, with 9 bases matching TRBD1. V lost 4 bases, J lost 3 bases, and 4 bases stayed unmatched. This CDR3 spans 14 amino acids. Germline values: CDR1 LGHNA, CDR2 YSLEER. The CDR3, as DNA: TGCGCCAGCAGCCCCGGGACAGGGATCTACGAGCAGTACTTC. Translating gives CASSPGTGIYEQYF.

As concerns this clonotype: A much larger clone is a single base away; this may be a read error. The chain combines TRBV3-1 with TRBJ2-3; tentative D call: TRBD1 (6 bases). Germline CDR1 is LGHDT and CDR2 is YNNKEL (reference sequence). The CDR3 sequence is 16 residues long. CDR3 coding DNA: TGTGCCAGCAGCCAGCTTGGGGGCGGCAGCACAGATACGCGGTATTTT. Amino acids: CASSQLGGGSTDTRYF.

This chain links TRBV4-2 with TRBJ2-7; maybe TRBD2 (7 bases). There are 14 residues in the CDR3. Germline lookup yields CDR1 LGHNA and CDR2 YNFKEQ. V was clipped by 10 bases and J by 6 bases, with 22 bases between them. In DNA, the CDR3 is TGTGCCATGGGCCCTGGGGGGGGGGCGTCCGAGCAGTACTTC. Translation gives CAMGPGGGASEQYF.

This clonotype was seen more than once but under ten times. The chain couples TRBV7-9 to TRBJ2-7; unclear D gene. The CDR3 is made up of 13 amino acids. Germline CDR1 is SEHNR and CDR2 is FQNEAQ (reference sequence). The V end was cut by 1 base, the J end by 4 bases, with 8 bases between. CDR3 in amino acids: CASSLGGMYEQYF. Here the CDR3 DNA reads TGTGCCAGCAGCTTAGGGGGAATGTACGAGCAGTACTTC.

The chain carries TRBV28 and TRBJ2-7; 9 bases fit TRBD2. The CDR3 runs to 14 residues. The V gene end was trimmed by 5 bases and the J gene end by 1 base; junction bases not matched to a gene: 3. CDR1 and CDR2 (germline): MDHEN, SYDVKM. This CDR3 is CASSKLAGSYEQYF. The CDR3 DNA follows: TGTGCCAGCAGTAAGCTAGCGGGATCCTACGAGCAGTACTTC.

This clonotype appeared a few times. The gene calls are TRBV11-1 and TRBJ2-1; 12 bases match TRBD2. CDR1 is SGHAT, CDR2 FQDESV, per germline (reference sequence). The CDR3 sequence is 18 residues long. The ends lost 1 base at V and 9 bases at J; junction bases unmatched: 13. The CDR3 DNA reads TGTGCCAGCAGCTTAGGGAAGACTAGCGGGAGAAAATCTGGTGAGCAGTTCTTC. This sequence encodes CASSLGKTSGRKSGEQFF. The full variable domain, with the rest looked up from reference TRBV11-1 and TRBJ2-1, is EAEVAQSPRYKITEKSQAVAFWCDPISGHATLYWYRQILGQGPELLVQFQDESVVDDSQLPKDRFSAERLKGVDSTLKIQPAELGDSAMYLCASSLGKTSGRKSGEQFFGPGTRLTVL.

This clonotype was observed many times. The gene calls are TRBV12-3 or TRBV12-4 and TRBJ2-1; no firm D call. CDR3 length: 14 amino acids. V shed 6 bases and J shed 7 bases, with 16 bases lying between them. The CDR3 DNA reads as TGTGCCAGCAGCTCCTCCACCTCCCCAAATGAGCAGTTCTTC. Translated: CASSSSTSPNEQFF.

This clonotype was seen at least ten times. The chain uses TRBV12-3 or TRBV12-4 and TRBJ2-7; no clear D. This CDR3 contains 12 residues. V lost 8 bases and J lost 6, with 14 bases in between. CDR3 sequence: CASEGQVAEQYF. DNA for the CDR3: TGTGCCAGCGAAGGCCAGGTCGCCGAGCAGTACTTC.

V gene TRBV4-3 combines with J gene TRBJ2-7; 7 bases match TRBD1. Germline trimming cut 1 base from V and 3 bases from J; bases unmatched to any gene: 3. The CDR3 totals 14 residues. Germline CDR1 and CDR2: LGHNA and YSLEER. The CDR3: CASSQGHRGYEQYF. The CDR3 DNA reads TGCGCCAGCAGCCAAGGTCACAGGGGCTACGAGCAGTACTTC.